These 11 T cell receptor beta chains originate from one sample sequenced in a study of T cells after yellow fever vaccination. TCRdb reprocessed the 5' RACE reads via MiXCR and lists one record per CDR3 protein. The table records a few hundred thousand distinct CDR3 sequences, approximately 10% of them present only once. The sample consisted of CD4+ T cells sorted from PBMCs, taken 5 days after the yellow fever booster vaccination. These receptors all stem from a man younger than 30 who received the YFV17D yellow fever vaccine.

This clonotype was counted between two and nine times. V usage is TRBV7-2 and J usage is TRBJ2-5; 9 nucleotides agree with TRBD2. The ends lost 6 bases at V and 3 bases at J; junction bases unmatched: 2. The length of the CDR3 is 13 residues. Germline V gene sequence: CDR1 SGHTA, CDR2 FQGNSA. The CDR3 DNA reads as TGTGCCAGCAGAGTAGCGGGGGAAGAGACCCAGTACTTC. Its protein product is CASRVAGEETQYF.

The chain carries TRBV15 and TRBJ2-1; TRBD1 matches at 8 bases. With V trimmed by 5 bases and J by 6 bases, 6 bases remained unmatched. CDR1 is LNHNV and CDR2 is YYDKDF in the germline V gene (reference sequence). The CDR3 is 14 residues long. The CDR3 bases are TGTGCCACCAGCGGAAACAGGGGGGTCAATGAGCAGTTCTTC. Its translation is CATSGNRGVNEQFF. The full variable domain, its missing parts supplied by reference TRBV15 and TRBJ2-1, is DAMVIQNPRYQVTQFGKPVTLSCSQTLNHNVMYWYQQKSSQAPKLLFHYYDKDFNNEADTPDNFQSRRPNTSFCFLDIRSPGLGDTAMYLCATSGNRGVNEQFFGPGTRLTVL.

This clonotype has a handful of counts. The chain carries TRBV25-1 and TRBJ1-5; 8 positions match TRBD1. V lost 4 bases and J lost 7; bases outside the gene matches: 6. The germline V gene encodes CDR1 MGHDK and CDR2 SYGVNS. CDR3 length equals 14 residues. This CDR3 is CASSAGQGRQPQHF. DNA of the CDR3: TGTGCCAGCAGTGCAGGACAGGGCAGGCAGCCCCAGCATTTT.

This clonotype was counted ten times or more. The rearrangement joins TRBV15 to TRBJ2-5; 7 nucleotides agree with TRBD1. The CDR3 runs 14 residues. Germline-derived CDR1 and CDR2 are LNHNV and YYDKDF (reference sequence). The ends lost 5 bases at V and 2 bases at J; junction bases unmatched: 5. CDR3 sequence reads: CATSPRQGQETQYF. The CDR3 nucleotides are TGTGCCACCAGCCCCCGACAGGGACAAGAGACCCAGTACTTC.

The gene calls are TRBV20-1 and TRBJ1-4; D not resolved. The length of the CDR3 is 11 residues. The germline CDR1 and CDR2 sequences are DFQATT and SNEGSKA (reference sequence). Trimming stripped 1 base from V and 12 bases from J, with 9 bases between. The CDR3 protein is CSARGLSELFF. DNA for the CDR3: TGCAGTGCTAGAGGGCTCTCGGAACTGTTTTTT.

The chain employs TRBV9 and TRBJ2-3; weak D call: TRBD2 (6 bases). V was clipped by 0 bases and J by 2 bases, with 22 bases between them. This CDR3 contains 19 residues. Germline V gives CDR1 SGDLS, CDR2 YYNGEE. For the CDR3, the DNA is TGTGCCAGCAGCGTAGCTGGGGGGACCTTAAGGGGCAACACAGATACGCAGTATTTT. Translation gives CASSVAGGTLRGNTDTQYF.

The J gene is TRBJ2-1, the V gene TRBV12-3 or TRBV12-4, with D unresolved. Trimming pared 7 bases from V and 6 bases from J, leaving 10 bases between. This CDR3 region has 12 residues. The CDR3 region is CASTLIGNEQFF. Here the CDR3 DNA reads TGTGCCAGCACCTTAATTGGCAATGAGCAGTTCTTC.

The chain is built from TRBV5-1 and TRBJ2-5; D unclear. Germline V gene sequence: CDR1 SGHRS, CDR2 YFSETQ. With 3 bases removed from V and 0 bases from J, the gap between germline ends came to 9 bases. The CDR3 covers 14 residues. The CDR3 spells CASSWQANQETQYF. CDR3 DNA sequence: TGCGCCAGCAGCTGGCAGGCGAACCAAGAGACCCAGTACTTC.

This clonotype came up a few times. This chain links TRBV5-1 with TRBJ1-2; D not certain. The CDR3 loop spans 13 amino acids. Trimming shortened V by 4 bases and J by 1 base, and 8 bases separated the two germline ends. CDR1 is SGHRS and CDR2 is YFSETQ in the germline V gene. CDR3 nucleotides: TGCGCCAGCAGCCCGGAGGATAACTATGGCTACACCTTC. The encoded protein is CASSPEDNYGYTF.

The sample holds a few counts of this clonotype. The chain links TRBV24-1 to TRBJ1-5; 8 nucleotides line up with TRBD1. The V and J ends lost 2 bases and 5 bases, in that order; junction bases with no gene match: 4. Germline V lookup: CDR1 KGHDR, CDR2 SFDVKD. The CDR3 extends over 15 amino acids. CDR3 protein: CATSDSLTGDQPQHF. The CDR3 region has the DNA TGTGCCACCAGTGATTCCCTGACAGGGGATCAGCCCCAGCATTTT.

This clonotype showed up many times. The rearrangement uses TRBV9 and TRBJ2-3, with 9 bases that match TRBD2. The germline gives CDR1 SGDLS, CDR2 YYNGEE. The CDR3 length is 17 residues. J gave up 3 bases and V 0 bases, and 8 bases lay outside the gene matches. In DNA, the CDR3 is TGTGCCAGCAGCGTAGCTGACGGCGGGGGGGCAACAGATACGCAGTATTTT. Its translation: CASSVADGGGATDTQYF.